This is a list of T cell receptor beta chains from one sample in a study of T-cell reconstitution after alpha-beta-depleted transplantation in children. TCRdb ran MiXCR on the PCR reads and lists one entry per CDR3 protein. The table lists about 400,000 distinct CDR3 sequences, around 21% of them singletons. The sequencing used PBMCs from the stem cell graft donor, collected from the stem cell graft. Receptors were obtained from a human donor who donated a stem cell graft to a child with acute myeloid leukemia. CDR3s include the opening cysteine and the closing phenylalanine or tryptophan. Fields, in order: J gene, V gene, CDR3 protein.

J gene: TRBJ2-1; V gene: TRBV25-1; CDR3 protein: CASSEGVEREGRNEQFF
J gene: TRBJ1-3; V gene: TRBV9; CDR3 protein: CASSDGGYKSSGNTIYF
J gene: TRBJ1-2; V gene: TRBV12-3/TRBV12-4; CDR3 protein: CASSVGQRYTF
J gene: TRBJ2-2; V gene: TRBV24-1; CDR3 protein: CATSATDRDTGELFF
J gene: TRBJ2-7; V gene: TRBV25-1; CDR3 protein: CASSDTGSYEQYF
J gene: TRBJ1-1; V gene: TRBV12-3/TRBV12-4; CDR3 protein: CASSLGGPGTEAFF
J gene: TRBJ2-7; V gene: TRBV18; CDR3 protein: CASSPLAGALTYEQYF
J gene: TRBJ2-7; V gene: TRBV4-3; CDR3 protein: CASSHDVAGGNYEQYF
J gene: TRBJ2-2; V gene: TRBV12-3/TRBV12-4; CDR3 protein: CASTRTTNTGELFF
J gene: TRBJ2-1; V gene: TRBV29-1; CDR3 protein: CSVQGKVNEQFF
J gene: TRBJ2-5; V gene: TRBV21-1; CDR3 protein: CASRSSVQETQYF
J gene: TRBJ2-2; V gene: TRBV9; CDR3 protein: CASSVGQNVPTGELFF
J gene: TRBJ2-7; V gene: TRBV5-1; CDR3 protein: CASSPGTSGSPLSSYEQYF
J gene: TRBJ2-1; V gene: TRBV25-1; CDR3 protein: CASSEGASFPYNEQFF
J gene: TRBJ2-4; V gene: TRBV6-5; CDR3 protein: CASRYTPGRGLDKNIQYF
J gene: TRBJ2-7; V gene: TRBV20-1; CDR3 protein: CSAKGTPYEQYF
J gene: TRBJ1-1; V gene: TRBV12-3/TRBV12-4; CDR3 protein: CASSLVGTGGGYEAFF
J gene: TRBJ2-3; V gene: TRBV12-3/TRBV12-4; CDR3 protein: CASTFSTGTSRTDTQYF
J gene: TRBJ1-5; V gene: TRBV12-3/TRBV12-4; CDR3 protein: CASSWGTANQPQHF
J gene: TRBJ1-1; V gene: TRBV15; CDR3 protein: CATSRDLGRMNTEAFF
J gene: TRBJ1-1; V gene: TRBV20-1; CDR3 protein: CSAKGARNTEAFF
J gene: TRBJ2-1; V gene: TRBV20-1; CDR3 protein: CSARGPMNYNEQFF
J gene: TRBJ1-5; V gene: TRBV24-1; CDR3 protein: CATSDSWAAQPQHF
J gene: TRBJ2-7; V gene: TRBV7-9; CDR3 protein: CASSLELYEQYF
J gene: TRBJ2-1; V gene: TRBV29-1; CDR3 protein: CSSGTPTNEQFF
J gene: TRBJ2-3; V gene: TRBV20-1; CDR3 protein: CSARIGSSTSTDTQYF
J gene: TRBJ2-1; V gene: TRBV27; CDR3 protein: CASSWDRYNEQFF
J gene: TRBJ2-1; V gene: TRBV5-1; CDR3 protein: CASSLTGEVNEQFF
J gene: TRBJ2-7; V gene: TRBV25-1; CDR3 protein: CASSEFGRNSYEQYF
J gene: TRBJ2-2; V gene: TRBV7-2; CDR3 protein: CASSLETGRKTGELFF
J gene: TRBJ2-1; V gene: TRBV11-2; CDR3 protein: CASSPSTGGLLNEQFF
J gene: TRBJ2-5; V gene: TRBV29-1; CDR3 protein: CSVASGTRQETQYF
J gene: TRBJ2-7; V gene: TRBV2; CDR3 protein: CASSESSGTTKQYF
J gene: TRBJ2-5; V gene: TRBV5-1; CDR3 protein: CASSPERSWETQYF
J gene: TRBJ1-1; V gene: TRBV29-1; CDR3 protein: CSAWNTEAFF
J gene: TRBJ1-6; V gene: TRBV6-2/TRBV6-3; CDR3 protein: CAIRTGYSYSPLHF
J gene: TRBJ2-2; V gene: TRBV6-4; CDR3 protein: CASSSGSTGELFF
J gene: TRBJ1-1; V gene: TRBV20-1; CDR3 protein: CSARMFGAGTEAFF
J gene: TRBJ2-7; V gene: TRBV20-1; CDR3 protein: CSASRAPTYEQYF
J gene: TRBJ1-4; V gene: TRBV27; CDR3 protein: CASRADRGLGEKLFF
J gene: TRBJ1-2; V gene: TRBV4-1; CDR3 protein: CASSQLPGQPRVANYGYTF
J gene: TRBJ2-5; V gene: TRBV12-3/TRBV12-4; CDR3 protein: CASVTGTAQETQYF